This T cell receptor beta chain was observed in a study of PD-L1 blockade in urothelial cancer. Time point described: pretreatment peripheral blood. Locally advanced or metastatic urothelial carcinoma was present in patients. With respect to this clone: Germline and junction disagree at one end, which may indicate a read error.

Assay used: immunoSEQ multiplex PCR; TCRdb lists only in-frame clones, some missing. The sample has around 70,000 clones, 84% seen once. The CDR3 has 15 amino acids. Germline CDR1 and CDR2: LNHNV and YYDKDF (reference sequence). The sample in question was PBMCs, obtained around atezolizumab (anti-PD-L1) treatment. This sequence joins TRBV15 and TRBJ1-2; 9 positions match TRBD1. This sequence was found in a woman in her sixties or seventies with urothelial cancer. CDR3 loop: CATSREGQGVSGYTF. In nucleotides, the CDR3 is TGTGCCACCAGCCGAGAGGGACAGGGTGTGTCGGGCTACACCTTC.